The subject of this entry is one T cell receptor beta chain. Its cognate antigen has yet to be identified. No per-base quality is available; no much larger clone lies one base away. This sample is part of a study of T cells in Graves' hyperthyroidism and ophthalmopathy (dated by TCRdb to the late 2010s). About the full investigation: Peripheral blood was collected at initial diagnosis, before any treatment. According to the paper, TCR Vbeta CDR3 sequencing was carried out on approximately 140 peripheral blood samples, which came from around 43 ophthalmopathy, 75 or so hyperthyroidism and approximately 17 progressor patients. The 100 or so discovery patients were divided at random into training and test sets in a 7:3 ratio. TCR V-J signatures able to tell the groups apart were searched for in a discovery cohort of 95 or so patients, of whom fewer than 45 had Graves' ophthalmopathy and 55 to 65 had stable Graves' hyperthyroidism. Once sampling was done, hyperthyroidism patients were given methimazole at a starting dose of 30 mg daily, whereas ophthalmopathy patients were given high-dose intravenous methylprednisolone. The study also compared thyroid tissue and blood T-cell repertoires from about 6 Graves' hyperthyroidism patients. Prospective prediction of ophthalmopathy was tested in an independent validation cohort of 18 to 20 hyperthyroidism patients and 15 to 17 patients who later progressed to ophthalmopathy. Results and caveats for the whole study, not just this receptor: Most expanded thyroid clonotypes (frequency above 0.001) were also found in blood, which suggests that blood repertoires may mirror thyroid immune responses. No statistical method was used to fix the sample size in advance, and group allocation was not hidden from the investigators. In validation, the model predicted progression to ophthalmopathy with over 65% sensitivity and 72.22% specificity, a median of about 6.7 months before onset. In cross-validation, a model built on a 13 V-J signature told ophthalmopathy apart from stable hyperthyroidism with over 85% sensitivity and about 81% specificity, and in testing the same model reached 80%/75%.

Graves' hyperthyroidism was defined as stable when no progression to ophthalmopathy occurred over 18 months of follow-up. Hyperthyroidism patients were aged 18 to 65 years and newly diagnosed, with disease duration of less than 2 months. The study excluded patients with uncontrolled infections, other autoimmune diseases, pregnancy or lactation. Clinical symptoms, serum thyroxine and TRAb, thyroid ultrasound, and orbital computed tomography formed the basis for the diagnoses. PBMCs were separated from around 9.1 ml of fresh peripheral blood using Ficoll-Paque density gradient centrifugation. Total RNA was extracted with Trizol reagent, and quality was checked on an Agilent 2100 Bioanalyzer. Amplification of TCR beta CDR3 regions was carried out from RNA transcripts. The first round of RT-PCR for the TCR CDR3 was performed with the HTBI primer set and the Qiagen OneStep RT-PCR kit. Libraries were constructed in a second round of multiplex PCR, after which size selection and purification were performed. Libraries were sequenced paired-end with 100 bp reads on an Illumina HiSeq2000. The study's processing was this. Raw data were processed with SOAPnuke, discarding reads with adapters, uncalled bases, mean Phred below 15, or no exact constant-primer or identifier match. High-quality paired reads were merged using COPE v1.2.5, and each unique nucleotide sequence was defined as a clonotype. MiTCR v1.1 was used to align clonotypes to the IMGT TRBV, TRBD and TRBJ reference segments. Only V-J combinations with frequency above 0.0001, covering roughly 99% of repertoires, were analysed. The TCS score was defined as the ratio of F50 (clonal expansion) to E x V (chaos), calculated using BLOSUM62-based TCRdist between CDR3 peptides within each V-J. Welch's t-statistics and random forest reduced roughly 500 V-J features to roughly 13, which were used in a naive Bayes classifier (R e1071). TCRdb cleaned the public reads at Q25 with fastp, built clones with MiXCR and kept in-frame beta chains. Each entry is one CDR3 protein sequence, shown with its most common DNA and genes. These V and J calls originate from TCRdb's pipeline instead of the authors' own analysis. The sample includes hundreds of thousands of distinct CDR3 sequences, with 11% to 15% observed a single time. The top ten clonotypes cover roughly a tenth of the sample.

V is pared back by 3 bases and J by 6 bases, with 19 bases lying between the germline termini. The CDR3 starts with the cysteine, ends with the phenylalanine, and has 16 residues. Only the CDR3 region is kept as DNA, spanning 48 bases read in frame from base 1. Looking up the germline V gene yields CDR1 MGHRA and CDR2 YSYEKL. Here the chain combines TRBV4-1 and TRBJ2-3; TRBD2 might be the D gene, on 5 matching bases. Sequencing input: blood. The TCR was taken from a woman younger than 35 with Graves' hyperthyroidism. CDR3 protein: CASSQGVGRASDTQYF. The nucleotide sequence is TGCGCCAGCAGCCAGGGAGTGGGTAGGGCCTCGGATACGCAGTATTTT.